Included here is one T cell receptor beta chain sequence, with context. As originally analysed: Cell counts per sample came from amplifying reference gene primers. Here immunoSEQ multiplex PCR was the method, and the copy in TCRdb shows in-frame clones only, minus some. V, J and clone size were drawn from that table, and D and trimming were deduced from the DNA. The sample has about 260,000 clones, 88% seen once. The data derive from a study of blood T cell repertoires in COVID-19. For the study at large: The United States, Italy and Spain provided the acute and convalescent COVID-19 samples. The cDNA or gDNA used as material had been derived from T cells, B-cell-depleted T cells, or PBMCs.

CDR3 size: 13 residues. V was trimmed by 4 bases and J by 4 bases, leaving 10 bases between them. V usage is TRBV12-3 or TRBV12-4 and J usage is TRBJ1-2; no reliable D call. What was sequenced was peripheral blood. This TCR was sampled from a man aged 55 to 70 who had recovered from COVID-19. CDR3 nucleotide sequence: TGTGCCAGCAGTTGGGGAGAGACCTATGGCTACACCTTC. Translating it yields CASSWGETYGYTF.